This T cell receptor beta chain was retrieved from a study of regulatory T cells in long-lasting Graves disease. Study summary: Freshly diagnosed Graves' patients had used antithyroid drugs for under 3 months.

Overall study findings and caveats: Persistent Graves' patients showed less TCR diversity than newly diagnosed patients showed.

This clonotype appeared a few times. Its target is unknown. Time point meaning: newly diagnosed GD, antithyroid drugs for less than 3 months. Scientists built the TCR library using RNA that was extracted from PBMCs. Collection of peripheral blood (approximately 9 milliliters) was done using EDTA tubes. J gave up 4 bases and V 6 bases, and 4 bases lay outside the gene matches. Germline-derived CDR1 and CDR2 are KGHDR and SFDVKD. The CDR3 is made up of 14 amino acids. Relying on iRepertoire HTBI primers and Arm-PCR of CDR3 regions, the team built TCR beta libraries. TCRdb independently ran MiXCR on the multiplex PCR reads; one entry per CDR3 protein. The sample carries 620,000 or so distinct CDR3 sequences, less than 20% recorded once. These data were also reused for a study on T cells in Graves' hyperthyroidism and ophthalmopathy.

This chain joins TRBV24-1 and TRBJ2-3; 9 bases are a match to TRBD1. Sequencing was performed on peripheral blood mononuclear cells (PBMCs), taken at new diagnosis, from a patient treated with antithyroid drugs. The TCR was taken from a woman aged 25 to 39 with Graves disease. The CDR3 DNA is TGTGCCACCAGTTACGGGACAGGGTCAGATACGCAGTATTTT. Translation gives CATSYGTGSDTQYF.